This T cell receptor beta chain was sequenced for a study of Graves' ophthalmopathy and Graves' hyperthyroidism. Study conclusions and caveats: In blood appeared most of the expanded thyroid clonotypes whose frequency exceeded 0.001. Built on 13 signatures, a model told ophthalmopathy apart from stable hyperthyroidism with 87.88% sensitivity and 75% to 82% specificity.

With V trimmed by 2 bases and J by 6 bases, 8 bases remained unmatched. The CDR3 is 15 amino acids. Germline CDR1 and CDR2: KGHSH and LQKENI. Hyperthyroidism patients, all newly diagnosed, had under 2 months' duration and ages of 18 to 65. Sampling around 9.8 ml of fresh peripheral blood provided the PBMCs. Of note for this clonotype: Its target is unknown.

From RNA, the CDR3 regions of TCR beta chains were amplified and sequenced. HTBI-primed RT-PCR formed the first round, and a multiplex PCR formed the second. Using its own MiXCR run on the multiplex PCR reads, TCRdb lists one record per CDR3 protein. The data show around 16,000 distinct CDR3 sequences, about 46% seen once. The specimen sequenced was peripheral blood. V and J are TRBV18 and TRBJ1-2, with 8 bases matching TRBD1. The origin of this receptor is a middle-aged woman with stable Graves' hyperthyroidism. This chain's CDR3 is CASSPYTQGEDGYTF. CDR3 sequence (DNA): TGTGCCAGCTCACCATACACACAGGGGGAAGATGGCTACACCTTC.